This T cell receptor beta chain was identified during a study of beta chain features in type 1 diabetes. Study-level points and caveats: The question left open here concerned HLA type influencing TCRB rearrangement.

Germline loops: CDR1 MNHEY, CDR2 SVGAGI. The V gene lost 5 bases and the J gene lost 2 bases, with 9 bases spanning the gap. The CDR3 is 14 amino acids. The isolated RNA, all of it, was reverse transcribed, so expressed TCRB transcripts were what got sequenced. Sequencing was performed with immunoSEQ multiplex PCR; in TCRdb, only in-frame clones are kept and a portion is missing. The sample contains some 150,000 clones, 11% of which appear only once. This clone has just a few counts. Antigen: not known. This chain uses TRBV6-5 with TRBJ2-2, with D possibly matching TRBD1 (5 bases). Input material: central memory CD4+ T cells from blood. This clonotype was sampled from a man younger than 30 in good health. The CDR3 loop reads CASSRQLNTGELFF. The CDR3 DNA is TGTGCCAGCAGTCGACAGCTTAACACCGGGGAGCTGTTTTTT.